Listed below are T cell receptor beta chains from one sample, sequenced in a study of cytomegalovirus exposure and HLA in healthy donors. Method: immunoSEQ multiplex PCR; TCRdb's copy keeps in-frame clones and lacks some. The repertoire consists of about 73,000 clones, with approximately 95% occurring once and the leading ten covering about 3.5%. Sequencing was performed on PBMCs. The origin of the receptors is a man between 18 and 35 years old in good health and CMV-seronegative. Each CDR3 is given with its conserved first and last residue. Fields, in order: V gene, clone size, J gene, D gene, CDR3 protein, CDR3 DNA. D genes are given only for firm matches. For some rows the clone size is stated as once, few or many, or as a class when expanded; others skip it.

TRBV2,NA,TRBJ2-2,NA,CASKGPDNTGELFF,TGTGCCAGCAAGGGGCCTGATAACACCGGGGAGCTGTTTTTT
TRBV25-1,NA,TRBJ1-3,NA,CASSEGNTIYF,TGTGCCAGCAGCGAGGGAAACACCATATATTTT
TRBV7-2,NA,TRBJ1-2,NA,CASSPSIQGPYYGYTF,TGTGCCAGCAGCCCATCGATCCAGGGTCCGTACTATGGCTACACCTTC
TRBV4-2,NA,TRBJ1-2,TRBD1,CASSQEVTGYYGYTF,TGTGCCAGCAGCCAAGAAGTGACAGGGTATTATGGCTACACCTTC
TRBV6-6,NA,TRBJ1-2,NA,CASSYSRGVYGYTF,TGTGCCAGCAGTTACTCGCGCGGGGTTTATGGCTACACCTTC
TRBV27,NA,TRBJ1-1,TRBD1,CASKQGGTGGTEAFF,TGTGCCAGCAAGCAGGGGGGTACTGGTGGCACTGAAGCTTTCTTT
TRBV2,once,TRBJ1-2,NA,CASGGMAYGYTF,TGTGCCAGCGGTGGAATGGCCTATGGCTACACCTTC
TRBV23-1,NA,TRBJ1-2,NA,CASRLPKTLGGYGYTF,TGCGCCAGCAGACTTCCTAAGACACTCGGGGGCTATGGCTACACCTTC
TRBV2,NA,TRBJ2-7,TRBD1,CASSAPGQGDRSYEQYF,TGTGCCAGCAGTGCGCCGGGACAGGGAGATCGGTCCTACGAGCAGTACTTC
TRBV7-2,NA,TRBJ2-3,TRBD2,CASSLGTSGGIDTQYF,TGTGCCAGCAGCTTAGGGACTAGCGGGGGGATAGATACGCAGTATTTT
TRBV7-2,NA,TRBJ2-5,NA,CASSSHRREETQYF,TGTGCCAGCAGCTCCCACAGGAGGGAAGAGACCCAGTACTTC
TRBV18,NA,TRBJ2-3,NA,CASSPLGHHSTDTQYF,TGTGCCAGCTCACCACTGGGACATCACTCCACAGATACGCAGTATTTT
TRBV28,NA,TRBJ1-1,NA,CASSDRNAFF,TGTGCCAGCAGTGACAGGAACGCTTTCTTT
TRBV5-6,NA,TRBJ1-5,NA,CASSLGRVQPQHF,TGTGCCAGCAGCTTGGGCCGGGTCCAGCCCCAGCATTTT
TRBV7-8,NA,TRBJ1-5,NA,CASSPQGGDQPQHF,TGTGCCAGCAGCCCACAGGGTGGCGATCAGCCCCAGCATTTT
TRBV7-3,NA,TRBJ1-1,TRBD1,CASNQGAGNTEAFF,TGTGCCAGCAACCAGGGGGCTGGGAACACTGAAGCTTTCTTT
TRBV5-5,NA,TRBJ1-4,NA,CASSEGLLRWELFF,TGTGCCAGCAGCGAAGGACTGCTCCGCTGGGAACTGTTTTTT
TRBV5-1,NA,TRBJ2-5,NA,CASSLGSAGAETQYF,TGCGCCAGCAGCTTGGGTAGCGCGGGGGCGGAGACCCAGTACTTC
TRBV5-6,NA,TRBJ1-1,TRBD1,CASSWTGVGTEAFF,TGTGCCAGCAGCTGGACAGGGGTAGGGACTGAAGCTTTCTTT
TRBV6-6,NA,TRBJ1-5,NA,CASAADNSNQPQHF,TGTGCCAGCGCTGCGGACAATAGCAATCAGCCCCAGCATTTT
TRBV7-2,NA,TRBJ1-5,NA,CASSLGGGRENQPQHF,TGTGCCAGCAGCTTAGGGGGGGGGCGTGAAAATCAGCCCCAGCATTTT
TRBV2,NA,TRBJ1-3,NA,CASSQGLLENTIYF,TGTGCCAGCAGTCAGGGGCTCCTTGAAAACACCATATATTTT
TRBV5-1,NA,TRBJ2-3,TRBD1,CASRLTGVSTDTQYF,TGCGCCAGCAGGTTGACAGGGGTCAGCACAGATACGCAGTATTTT
TRBV4-3,NA,TRBJ2-2,NA,CASSQGSGTSPPGELFF,TGCGCCAGCAGCCAGGGATCCGGGACATCTCCTCCCGGGGAGCTGTTTTTT
TRBV5-1,NA,TRBJ2-1,TRBD1,CASSLEQIRTGYLPRGEQFF,TGCGCCAGCAGTTTGGAGCAAATCAGGACAGGGTATTTACCTCGGGGTGAGCAGTTCTTC
TRBV11-2,NA,TRBJ2-7,NA,CASSLGQRYEQYF,TGTGCCAGCAGCTTAGGGCAGCGCTACGAGCAGTACTTC
TRBV29-1,NA,TRBJ1-3,TRBD1,CSVVFRDRDYTIYF,TGCAGCGTTGTATTCCGGGACAGGGACTACACCATATATTTT
TRBV7-6,NA,TRBJ2-5,NA,CASSLEVGGARGETQYF,TGTGCCAGCAGCTTAGAGGTCGGGGGAGCCAGGGGGGAGACCCAGTACTTC
TRBV6-4,NA,TRBJ2-3,TRBD2,CASSDSAGGHTDTQYF,TGTGCCAGCAGTGACTCGGCGGGGGGGCACACAGATACGCAGTATTTT
TRBV5-4,once,TRBJ1-1,TRBD1,CASSSLSTGDTEAFF,TGTGCCAGCAGCTCCCTTTCTACAGGGGACACTGAAGCTTTCTTT
TRBV28,NA,TRBJ1-2,NA,CASSSGKNYGYTF,TGTGCCAGCAGTTCAGGGAAGAACTATGGCTACACCTTC
TRBV5-5,NA,TRBJ1-5,TRBD1,CASSTYFTGTGGPNQPQHF,TGTGCCAGCAGCACCTACTTTACCGGGACAGGGGGCCCTAATCAGCCCCAGCATTTT
TRBV27,NA,TRBJ1-2,NA,CASSLRGWDGYTF,TGTGCCAGCAGTTTAAGGGGGTGGGATGGCTACACCTTC
TRBV29-1,NA,TRBJ2-1,TRBD1,CSVKPGTGALNEQFF,TGCAGCGTGAAGCCCGGGACAGGGGCCCTCAATGAGCAGTTCTTC
TRBV30,NA,TRBJ1-1,TRBD1,CAWSTGQGQAFF,TGTGCCTGGAGTACGGGACAGGGCCAAGCTTTCTTT
TRBV7-9,NA,TRBJ2-2,NA,CASSWGGPNTGELFF,TGTGCCAGCAGTTGGGGGGGCCCGAACACCGGGGAGCTGTTTTTT
TRBV7-9,NA,TRBJ1-1,TRBD1,CASSLARAGGLGVDTEAFF,TGTGCCAGCAGCTTAGCTCGGGCAGGGGGACTTGGAGTAGACACTGAAGCTTTCTTT
TRBV5-1,NA,TRBJ2-3,TRBD2,CASSYVAPSGSSTDTQYF,TGCGCCAGCAGCTACGTGGCCCCTAGCGGCTCTAGCACAGATACGCAGTATTTT
TRBV5-6,NA,TRBJ2-7,TRBD2,CASERWGGGLYEQYF,TGTGCCAGCGAGAGATGGGGCGGGGGACTCTACGAGCAGTACTTC
TRBV5-1,once,TRBJ2-5,NA,CATNSLLRLSLEGGGETQYF,TGCGCCACCAACTCATTATTGCGTTTGTCGTTAGAGGGAGGAGGAGAGACCCAGTACTTC